This T cell receptor (beta chain) was retrieved from a study of T cells in Graves' hyperthyroidism and ophthalmopathy. Study results and caveats: Expanded thyroid clonotypes (above 0.001) were mostly also found in blood. Ophthalmopathy was identified by the model a median around 6.9 months ahead of onset.

The CDR3 extends over 14 amino acids. Trimming removed 3 bases from V and 0 bases from J, with 8 bases in between. This clonotype was picked up many times. Its specificity is not known. RNA transcripts were the template for amplifying TCR beta CDR3 regions. HTBI primers were the set used in a first-round RT-PCR of the TCR CDR3. TCRdb re-called the multiplex PCR reads through MiXCR, storing one row per CDR3 protein. The profile shows some 700,000 distinct CDR3 sequences, approximately 15% of them singletons. Graves' hyperthyroidism is called stable when ophthalmopathy does not progress within 18 months. Fresh 10 ml peripheral blood yielded PBMCs.

The sequence was obtained from a man aged 45-65 years with Graves' hyperthyroidism. The chain couples TRBV12-3 or TRBV12-4 to TRBJ2-5; tentatively, D is TRBD1 (5 bases). The sequenced material came from blood. CDR3 in DNA: TGTGCCAGCAGTTTGCCAGGGAACCAAGAGACCCAGTACTTC. Translation: CASSLPGNQETQYF.